Presented here are 26 T cell receptor beta chains from one specimen sequenced in a study of cytomegalovirus exposure and HLA in healthy donors. Use of 60 Vbeta and 13 Jbeta primers characterized the PCR. The protocol was immunoSEQ multiplex PCR, while the TCRdb copy is restricted to in-frame clones and leaves out a portion. The table shows around 140,000 clones, with 80% to 90% occurring only once. The specimen was PBMCs. The origin of the receptors is a woman aged 25 to 39 in good health and CMV-seronegative.

V is TRBV5-6 and J is TRBJ1-1; 9 bases agree with TRBD1. Germline V gene data show CDR1 as SGHDT and CDR2 as YYEEEE. This CDR3 contains 16 residues. Trimming cost V 0 bases and J 2 bases; bases outside gene matches: 5. Here the CDR3 DNA reads TGTGCCAGCAGCTTGGGTCCGGACAGGGGTAACACTGAAGCTTTCTTT. It encodes CASSLGPDRGNTEAFF. Variable domain in full (rest from reference TRBV5-6 and TRBJ1-1): DAGVTQSPTHLIKTRGQQVTLRCSPKSGHDTVSWYQQALGQGPQFIFQYYEEEERQRGNFPDRFSGHQFPNYSSELNVNALLLGDSALYLCASSLGPDRGNTEAFFGQGTRLTVV.

V is TRBV5-1 and J is TRBJ1-1; 11 nucleotides line up with TRBD1. The V gene's germline CDR1 is SGHRS and CDR2 YFSETQ. This CDR3 has 14 residues. V trimming: 4 bases; J trimming: 1 base; junction bases outside the gene matches: 0. The chain's CDR3 is CASSGTGGNTEAFF. The CDR3 nucleotides read TGCGCCAGCAGCGGGACAGGGGGGAACACTGAAGCTTTCTTT.

In this sample, this clone turned up once. The chain recombines TRBV9 with TRBJ2-7; the D is unclear. The V gene lost 0 bases and the J gene lost 0 bases, with 10 bases spanning the gap. Germline CDR1 reads SGDLS; CDR2 reads YYNGEE. This CDR3 has 15 amino acids. The CDR3 loop reads CASSVGGVGSYEQYF. The CDR3, as DNA: TGTGCCAGCAGCGTAGGAGGAGTCGGCTCCTACGAGCAGTACTTC.

The chain couples TRBV4-1 to TRBJ2-7, with D maybe TRBD1 (6 bases). Germline loops: CDR1 MGHRA, CDR2 YSYEKL. V was clipped by 4 bases and J by 7 bases, with 8 bases between them. There are 11 residues in the CDR3. CDR3 sequence: CASSLGQEQYF. For the CDR3, the DNA is TGCGCCAGCAGCCTCGGACAGGAGCAGTACTTC.

The genes are TRBV6-6 and TRBJ1-5; 8 bases fit TRBD1. With 5 bases clipped from V and 1 base from J, the junction kept 7 bases outside the gene matches. Germline CDR1 reads MNHNY; CDR2 reads SVGAGI (reference sequence). CDR3 length equals 16 residues. The CDR3 sequence: CASSGQGAGSNQPQHF. For the CDR3, the DNA is TGTGCCAGCAGTGGTCAGGGGGCGGGGAGCAATCAGCCCCAGCATTTT.

The chain combines TRBV5-4 with TRBJ2-3; 10 bases are a match to TRBD1. J gave up 6 bases and V 4 bases, and 5 bases lay outside the gene matches. This CDR3 is built from 14 residues. Germline CDR1 SGHNT, CDR2 YYREEE (reference sequence). The DNA of the CDR3 is TGTGCCAGCAGCCGGGACAGGGGTTGGGATACGCAGTATTTT. Translation: CASSRDRGWDTQYF.

The J gene is TRBJ2-5, the V gene TRBV19; TRBD1 matches 9 bases. With 5 bases clipped from V and 3 bases from J, the junction kept 1 base outside the gene matches. In germline, CDR1 is LNHDA, CDR2 SQIVND (reference sequence). CDR3 size: 13 residues. CDR3 region: CASSRTGEETQYF. CDR3 DNA: TGTGCCAGTAGTCGGACAGGGGAAGAGACCCAGTACTTC.

The chain uses TRBV4-3 and TRBJ1-6, with D unclear. From germline, CDR1 is LGHNA and CDR2 YSLEER. Trimming removed 1 base at V and 9 bases at J, with 4 bases between. The CDR3 runs to 12 residues. CDR3 protein: CASSQGASPLHF. For the CDR3, the DNA is TGCGCCAGCAGCCAAGGAGCTTCACCCCTCCACTTT.

The chain uses TRBV2 and TRBJ2-5; possibly TRBD2 for D (6 bases). Trimming left V 2 bases short and J 5 bases short, with 21 bases between. The CDR3 consists of 17 residues. CDR1 is SNHLY, CDR2 FYNNEI, per germline. The CDR3: CASSEYGGGSIRETQYF. The CDR3 DNA is TGTGCCAGCAGTGAATACGGGGGTGGGTCCATTAGGGAGACCCAGTACTTC.

This clone was found once. V gene TRBV7-6 combines with J gene TRBJ2-1, with D unclear. The length of the CDR3 is 13 residues. Germline V gene lookup returns CDR1 SGHVS and CDR2 FNYEAQ. V lost 3 bases, J lost 3 bases, and 6 bases lay in between. The CDR3 DNA follows: TGTGCCAGCAGCTTCACTTTCTACAATGAGCAGTTCTTC. Its protein is CASSFTFYNEQFF.

This rearrangement joins TRBV6-1 to TRBJ2-3; 8 bases are a match to TRBD1. The CDR3 is made up of 15 amino acids. J was trimmed by 5 bases and V by 2 bases; bases with no gene match: 6. Germline loops: CDR1 MNHNS, CDR2 SASEGT. CDR3 nucleotides: TGTGCCAGCAGTGAACCCGGACAGGGAAGAGATACGCAGTATTTT. Protein: CASSEPGQGRDTQYF.

The chain is built from TRBV11-2 and TRBJ2-3; D uncertain. The V gene's germline CDR1 is SGHAT and CDR2 FQNNGV. V was shortened by 5 bases and J by 6 bases, with 21 bases between the two germline ends. The CDR3 extends over 16 amino acids. The CDR3 DNA is TGTGCCAGCAGCCCGCGTCTCGCGCTTTATGAGGATACGCAGTATTTT. Translated: CASSPRLALYEDTQYF.

This clone was detected a few times. This chain joins TRBV19 and TRBJ2-2, with 8 bases that match TRBD2. With V trimmed by 5 bases and J by 1 base, 3 bases remained unmatched. The CDR3 is made up of 15 amino acids. Per the germline V gene, CDR1 is LNHDA and CDR2 is SQIVND (reference sequence). The CDR3: CASSVGGGNTGELFF. CDR3 sequence (DNA): TGTGCCAGTAGTGTCGGGGGGGGGAACACCGGGGAGCTGTTTTTT.

The J gene is TRBJ1-5, the V gene TRBV15; the D gene is possibly TRBD1 (6 bases). The germline V gene has CDR1 LNHNV and CDR2 YYDKDF (reference sequence). The CDR3 sequence is 15 residues long. The V end lost 5 bases, the J end lost 0 bases, and 11 bases lay between the germline ends. For the CDR3, the DNA is TGTGCCACCAGCCCGGACAGAAATAGCAATCAGCCCCAGCATTTT. This codes for CATSPDRNSNQPQHF. Together with reference TRBV15 and TRBJ1-5, the CDR3 gives the full variable domain: DAMVIQNPRYQVTQFGKPVTLSCSQTLNHNVMYWYQQKSSQAPKLLFHYYDKDFNNEADTPDNFQSRRPNTSFCFLDIRSPGLGDTAMYLCATSPDRNSNQPQHFGDGTRLSIL.

This clone was found once. The V call is TRBV19, the J call TRBJ2-2; 8 nucleotides align to TRBD2. Germline assignment: CDR1 LNHDA and CDR2 SQIVND (reference sequence). V dropped 8 bases and J dropped 6; count of bases not matched to a gene: 8. There are 14 residues in the CDR3. The CDR3 region is CASGFSGAAGELFF. The CDR3 DNA reads as TGTGCCAGTGGTTTTAGCGGGGCCGCCGGGGAGCTGTTTTTT.

The rearrangement links TRBV5-1 to TRBJ2-7, with 8 nucleotides matching TRBD1. This CDR3 has 14 residues. Trimming cost V 2 bases and J 3 bases; bases outside gene matches: 4. The V gene's germline CDR1 is SGHRS and CDR2 YFSETQ. The DNA for the CDR3 is TGCGCCAGCAGCTTTGGGACAGGAGACTACGAGCAGTACTTC. It translates to CASSFGTGDYEQYF.

The chain has TRBV6-1 and TRBJ2-1; D possibly corresponds to TRBD2 (6 bases). V was cut by 8 bases and J by 8 bases, with 16 bases left in between. This CDR3 is built from 13 residues. Germline V gene lookup returns CDR1 MNHNS and CDR2 SASEGT. Here the CDR3 DNA reads TGTGCCAGCGGGGGGAGAGGGTTGGATGAGCAGTTCTTC. It specifies CASGGRGLDEQFF.

The chain joins TRBV2 to TRBJ1-3; D gene ambiguous. V lost 0 bases to trimming and J lost 0 bases, with 6 bases between them. The CDR3 totals 15 residues. CDR1 and CDR2 (germline): SNHLY, FYNNEI. The chain's CDR3 is CASSEARSSGNTIYF. The CDR3 DNA is TGTGCCAGCAGTGAAGCGCGGTCCTCTGGAAACACCATATATTTT. The full variable domain, rest sourced from reference TRBV2 and TRBJ1-3, is EPEVTQTPSHQVTQMGQEVILRCVPISNHLYFYWYRQILGQKVEFLVSFYNNEISEKSEIFDDQFSVERPDGSNFTLKIRSTKLEDSAMYFCASSEARSSGNTIYFGEGSWLTVV.

The chain combines TRBV6-5 with TRBJ1-4; TRBD1 aligns across 7 bases. CDR3 length: 15 amino acids. The V gene end was trimmed by 6 bases and the J gene end by 5 bases; junction bases not matched to a gene: 9. Germline-derived CDR1 and CDR2 are MNHEY and SVGAGI. CDR3 in amino acids: CASSPDRAPNEKLFF. The DNA of the CDR3 is TGTGCCAGCAGCCCCGACAGGGCCCCGAATGAAAAACTGTTTTTT.

The count of this clone is one. DNA for the CDR3: TGCGCCAGCAGCTTGGGTTCCCTAGCGGGAGGGAGGGGCCTGTTCTCCTACAATGAGCAGTTCTTC. Translated, it gives CASSLGSLAGGRGLFSYNEQFF. J is TRBJ2-1 and V is TRBV5-1, with 12 bases identical to TRBD2. Germline CDR1 is SGHRS and CDR2 is YFSETQ. This CDR3 region has 22 residues. Trimming at V came to 0 bases and at J to 0 bases, leaving 16 bases not matched to a gene.

The chain is built from TRBV6-5 and TRBJ1-2; maybe TRBD1 (5 bases). The CDR3 consists of 14 residues. In germline, CDR1 is MNHEY, CDR2 SVGAGI. The V gene lost 3 bases and the J gene lost 8 bases, with 16 bases spanning the gap. The CDR3 here is CASSYSLVGHGYTF. CDR3 in DNA: TGTGCCAGCAGTTATAGTCTAGTGGGGCACGGCTACACCTTC.

The sample holds a few counts of this clone. This CDR3 is also generated by other DNA sequences in the sample. J is TRBJ1-2 and V is TRBV28, with TRBD1 identical over 7 bases. The trim removed 9 bases at V and 3 bases at J, leaving 16 bases unmatched. The CDR3 runs to 16 residues. Germline V gene sequence: CDR1 MDHEN, CDR2 SYDVKM. The CDR3 here is CASTGADRIPYYGYTF. The CDR3 DNA reads as TGTGCCAGTACAGGGGCCGACAGGATTCCCTACTATGGCTACACCTTC.

V usage is TRBV2 and J usage is TRBJ2-7, with D tentatively TRBD2 (6 bases). From germline, CDR1 is SNHLY and CDR2 FYNNEI. Trimming removed 7 bases at V and 0 bases at J, with 13 bases between. The CDR3 length is 14 residues. The DNA of the CDR3 is TGTGCCAGCATGGGATCCGGGAGCTCCTACGAGCAGTACTTC. Its translation: CASMGSGSSYEQYF.

V usage is TRBV9 and J usage is TRBJ2-3; D unresolved. Trimming left V 0 bases short and J 4 bases short, with 6 bases between. CDR1 is SGDLS, CDR2 YYNGEE, per germline. The CDR3 loop spans 13 amino acids. The CDR3 spells CASSVAGPDTQYF. CDR3 coding DNA: TGTGCCAGCAGCGTAGCAGGCCCAGATACGCAGTATTTT. Combining the CDR3 with reference TRBV9 and TRBJ2-3 gives the whole variable domain DSGVTQTPKHLITATGQRVTLRCSPRSGDLSVYWYQQSLDQGLQFLIQYYNGEERAKGNILERFSAQQFPDLHSELNLSSLELGDSALYFCASSVAGPDTQYFGPGTRLTVL.

V is TRBV9 and J is TRBJ2-1; TRBD1 is a possible D gene (5 bases). V was clipped by 4 bases and J by 9 bases, with 17 bases between them. Germline-derived CDR1 and CDR2 are SGDLS and YYNGEE. The CDR3 is made up of 14 amino acids. In DNA, the CDR3 is TGTGCCAGCAGCTATAGCTCAGGGCTGGCTGAGCAGTTCTTC. This encodes CASSYSSGLAEQFF.

The genes are TRBV28 and TRBJ2-3; 12 bases match TRBD2. This CDR3 is 15 amino acids long. V was pared by 5 bases and J by 6 bases, with 6 bases of the junction left unmatched. The V gene's germline CDR1 is MDHEN and CDR2 SYDVKM. CDR3 protein: CASSPWTSGTDTQYF. The CDR3 nucleotides are TGTGCCAGCAGTCCCTGGACTAGCGGGACGGATACGCAGTATTTT.